This TCR beta chain was captured by sequencing in a study of blood T cell repertoires in COVID-19. Looking at the study overall: The study drew acute and convalescent COVID-19 samples from the United States, Italy and Spain. PBMCs, B-cell-depleted T cells, or T cells were the source of the cDNA or gDNA that made up the material.

Original processing methods: The assay estimated nucleated cells by amplifying reference gene primers. The assay was immunoSEQ multiplex PCR, and TCRdb's table has in-frame clones only and misses some. Clonal size and the V and J genes are those of that table, whereas D and trimming came from the DNA. This sample carries 40,000 or so clones, 89% of them seen once, and the ten largest clones take about a fifth. CDR3 length: 13 residues. The germline V gene has CDR1 SSHAT and CDR2 FNYEAQ (reference sequence). Deletions cut 1 base from V and 4 bases from J, with 8 bases between. Sequencing input: peripheral blood. The V gene is TRBV7-7, the J gene TRBJ2-7; TRBD2 is a possible D gene (5 bases). The TCR sequence derives from a man aged 50 to 60 with active COVID-19. CDR3 protein: CASSLEAEYEQYF. The DNA of the CDR3 is TGTGCCAGCAGCTTAGAAGCGGAATACGAGCAGTACTTC.